The next 2 T cell receptor beta chains were all read from a single sample in a study of shared clonotypes between healthy human individuals. The assay was immunoSEQ multiplex PCR, and TCRdb's table has in-frame clones only and misses some. The sample records millions of clones, about 92% being singletons. The sample was naive CD4+ T cells sorted from blood. Subset defined: CD45RA+ positively selected. These receptor sequences come from a man between 18 and 35 years old in good health.

The CDR3 sequence: CASRRQGVGEKLFF. In DNA, the CDR3 is TGTGCCAGCAGAAGACAGGGGGTCGGGGAAAAACTGTTTTTT. The chain employs TRBV6-5 and TRBJ1-4; TRBD1 aligns across 9 bases. V was clipped by 6 bases and J by 8 bases; unmatched bases: 7. The CDR3 extends over 14 amino acids. The V gene's germline CDR1 is MNHEY and CDR2 SVGAGI.

The J gene is TRBJ2-6, the V gene TRBV19; D is unresolved. The germline V and J ends were trimmed by 6 bases and 4 bases, with 13 bases remaining between them. The CDR3 totals 15 residues. Germline assignment: CDR1 LNHDA and CDR2 SQIVND (reference sequence). The DNA for the CDR3 is TGTGCCAGTAGCCAACAAGCGACAGGGGCCAACGTCCTGACTTTC. Its translation is CASSQQATGANVLTF.